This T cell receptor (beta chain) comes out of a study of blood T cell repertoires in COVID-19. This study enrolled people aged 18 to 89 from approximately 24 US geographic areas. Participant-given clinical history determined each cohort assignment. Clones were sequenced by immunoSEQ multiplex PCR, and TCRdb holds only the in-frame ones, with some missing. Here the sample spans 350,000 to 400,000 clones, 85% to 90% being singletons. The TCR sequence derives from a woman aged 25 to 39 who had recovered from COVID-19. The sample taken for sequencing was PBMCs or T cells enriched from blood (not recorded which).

The CDR3, as DNA: TGTGCCAGCAGCTTCGACAGGGGCCTCGGCTATGGCTACACCTTC. Its protein product is CASSFDRGLGYGYTF. The rearrangement joins TRBV7-8 to TRBJ1-2, with 8 bases matching TRBD1. CDR1 is SGHVS and CDR2 is FQNEAQ in the germline V gene. Germline trimming cut 3 bases from V and 4 bases from J; bases unmatched to any gene: 7. This CDR3 has 15 amino acids. The whole variable domain, remainder taken from reference TRBV7-8 and TRBJ1-2, is GAGVSQSPRYKVAKRGQDVALRCDPISGHVSLFWYQQALGQGPEFLTYFQNEAQLDKSGLPSDRFFAERPEGSVSTLKIQRTQQEDSAVYLCASSFDRGLGYGYTFGSGTRLTVV.